Listed below are T cell receptor beta chains from one sample, sequenced in a study of cytomegalovirus exposure and HLA in healthy donors. The method was immunoSEQ multiplex PCR; TCRdb's version includes in-frame clones alone and lacks a portion of them. The data show around 130,000 clones, about 80% seen once. Sequenced sample: PBMCs. The receptors shown here come from a man aged 30 to 39 in good health and CMV-seronegative. Both conserved end residues are part of each CDR3. Fields, in order: V gene, clone size, CDR3 protein. Clone size is shown for a subset of rows, as once, few, many or a class of expanded clone.

V gene: TRBV10-3
clone size: NA
CDR3 protein: CATGTAGGTGELFF

V gene: TRBV28
clone size: NA
CDR3 protein: CASSYPKRMNTEAFF

V gene: TRBV27
clone size: NA
CDR3 protein: CASSLRGNYEQYF

V gene: TRBV6-5
clone size: NA
CDR3 protein: CASSFTYQPQHF

V gene: TRBV4-1
clone size: few
CDR3 protein: CASSQHTGTGVNTEAFF

V gene: TRBV5-4
clone size: few
CDR3 protein: CASSSGQGERNEQFF

V gene: TRBV6-1
clone size: NA
CDR3 protein: CASSKGTLGFGEQYF

V gene: TRBV5-6
clone size: NA
CDR3 protein: CASRGEGGGGPIDNEQYF

V gene: TRBV5-1
clone size: NA
CDR3 protein: CASSLAGLTYEQYF

V gene: TRBV7-9
clone size: NA
CDR3 protein: CASSGTGTVLREQYF

V gene: TRBV5-4
clone size: once
CDR3 protein: CASSLDSDNYEQFF

V gene: TRBV6-5
clone size: NA
CDR3 protein: CASSYGRASYEQYF

V gene: TRBV14
clone size: NA
CDR3 protein: CASSQVSGSYEQYF

V gene: TRBV30
clone size: NA
CDR3 protein: CAWTPDLSVEQYF

V gene: TRBV19
clone size: NA
CDR3 protein: CASSGGGEKLFF

V gene: TRBV5-1
clone size: few
CDR3 protein: CASSFPRDRGPQETQYF

V gene: TRBV19
clone size: NA
CDR3 protein: CASSLGGEQYF

V gene: TRBV25-1
clone size: NA
CDR3 protein: CASQTRTGQKLFF

V gene: TRBV20-1
clone size: NA
CDR3 protein: CSAGGQHGYTF

V gene: TRBV7-9
clone size: NA
CDR3 protein: CASSSYRTSGRVYEQYF

V gene: TRBV5-6
clone size: NA
CDR3 protein: CASSPDRVSYEQYF

V gene: TRBV5-4
clone size: NA
CDR3 protein: CASRPGRVGETQYF

V gene: TRBV6-6
clone size: NA
CDR3 protein: CASSYSGGTGQETQYF

V gene: TRBV4-2
clone size: NA
CDR3 protein: CASSQAGQGWGSYNEQFF